These 6 T cell receptor beta chains were all obtained from the same sample, sequenced in a study of Graves' ophthalmopathy and Graves' hyperthyroidism. The authors amplified TCR beta CDR3 regions from RNA transcripts. HTBI primers served in a first-round RT-PCR, which a second-round multiplex PCR followed. TCRdb processed the multiplex PCR reads anew with MiXCR; each CDR3 protein has one entry. The table has some 520,000 distinct CDR3 sequences, 14% seen once. The sequencing input was blood. Receptors were obtained from a woman aged 25 to 39 with Graves' ophthalmopathy.

This clonotype was recorded many times. The chain couples TRBV30 to TRBJ2-2, with D uncertain. The CDR3 is 16 residues long. The germline V and J ends were trimmed by 0 bases and 0 bases, with 11 bases remaining between them. The germline V gene has CDR1 GTSNPN and CDR2 SVGIG (reference sequence). Here the CDR3 reads CAWSVLSGSNTGELFF. CDR3 DNA: TGTGCCTGGAGTGTACTTTCAGGTTCGAACACCGGGGAGCTGTTTTTT.

This clonotype was seen many times. V gene TRBV12-3 or TRBV12-4 combines with J gene TRBJ1-3; 8 bases map to TRBD1. The CDR3 is 14 amino acids. Germline trimming cut 6 bases from V and 4 bases from J; bases unmatched to any gene: 5. The CDR3 reads CASRETGAGNTIYF. The CDR3 region has the DNA TGTGCCAGCAGGGAGACAGGGGCCGGAAACACCATATATTTT.

Many counts were recorded for this clonotype. This chain links TRBV6-1 with TRBJ2-2, with D tentatively TRBD1 (7 bases). Trimming took 5 bases from V and 5 from J, leaving 21 bases between them. This CDR3 has 17 amino acids. The germline V gene has CDR1 MNHNS and CDR2 SASEGT. CDR3 nucleotide sequence: TGTGCCAGCAGTACGCCTCGGCGGGACAGCGATACCGGGGAGCTGTTTTTT. Its translation is CASSTPRRDSDTGELFF.

This clonotype turned up a few times. The DNA of the CDR3 is TGTGCCAGCAGCTTGGAAGTCGGTTCCTATGGCTACACCTTC. The encoded protein is CASSLEVGSYGYTF. J is TRBJ1-2 and V is TRBV5-4, with no clear D. The CDR3 has 14 amino acids. CDR1 SGHNT and CDR2 YYREEE come from the germline V gene (reference sequence). V shed 0 bases and J shed 4 bases, with 10 bases lying between them.

This clonotype has at least ten counts. This rearrangement joins TRBV6-1 to TRBJ1-2, with a tentative D call TRBD1 (5 bases). CDR1 MNHNS and CDR2 SASEGT come from the germline V gene. Trimming stripped 2 bases from V and 3 bases from J, with 7 bases between. This CDR3 has 13 residues. In nucleotides, the CDR3 is TGTGCCAGCAGTGAACAGGGCCACTATGGCTACACCTTC. Translated: CASSEQGHYGYTF.

This clonotype was counted at least ten times. This rearrangement joins TRBV28 to TRBJ1-2, with D uncertain. CDR1 MDHEN and CDR2 SYDVKM come from the germline V gene. V shed 2 bases and J shed 4 bases, with 14 bases lying between them. CDR3 length equals 15 residues. This chain's CDR3 is CASSLTGGFGYGYTF. Here the CDR3 DNA reads TGTGCCAGCAGTTTAACCGGCGGGTTTGGCTATGGCTACACCTTC.